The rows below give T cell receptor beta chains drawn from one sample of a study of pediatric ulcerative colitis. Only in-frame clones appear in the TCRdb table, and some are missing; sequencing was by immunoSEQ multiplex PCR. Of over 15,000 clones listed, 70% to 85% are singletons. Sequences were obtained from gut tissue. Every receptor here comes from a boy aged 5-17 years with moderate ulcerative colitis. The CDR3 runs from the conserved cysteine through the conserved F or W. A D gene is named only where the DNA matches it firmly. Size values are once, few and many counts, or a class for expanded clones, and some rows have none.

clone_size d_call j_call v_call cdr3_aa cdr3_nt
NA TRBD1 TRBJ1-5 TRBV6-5 CASIRGLRSNQPQHF TGTGCCAGCATAAGGGGGCTCAGAAGCAATCAGCCCCAGCATTTT
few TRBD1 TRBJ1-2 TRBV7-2 CASSPYRQGEGYTF TGTGCCAGCAGCCCATACAGACAGGGAGAAGGCTACACCTTC
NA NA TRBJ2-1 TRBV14 CASSPPRTKNEQFF TGTGCCAGCAGCCCTCCCCGGACAAAGAACGAGCAGTTCTTC
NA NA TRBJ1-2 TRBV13 CASSLLGRWETPNYGYTF TGTGCCAGCAGCCTACTAGGTCGTTGGGAGACACCTAACTATGGCTACACCTTC
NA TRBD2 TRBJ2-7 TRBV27 CATRTSGGAYEQYF TGTGCCACCAGGACTAGCGGGGGAGCCTACGAGCAGTACTTC
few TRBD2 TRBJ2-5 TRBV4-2 CASSPLAGGELGETQYF TGTGCCAGCAGCCCGCTAGCGGGGGGAGAGTTAGGGGAGACCCAGTACTTC
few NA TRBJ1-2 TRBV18 CASSPLLTNYGYTF TGTGCCAGCTCACCATTACTCACTAACTATGGCTACACCTTC
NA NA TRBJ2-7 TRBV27 CASRLMGPEGEEQYF TGTGCCAGCAGGCTAATGGGACCCGAAGGGGAGGAGCAGTACTTC
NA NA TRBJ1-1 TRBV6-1 CASSVGLAEAFF TGTGCCAGCAGTGTAGGGTTGGCTGAAGCTTTCTTT
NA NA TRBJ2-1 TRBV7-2 CASSPQGRLYNEQFF TGTGCCAGCAGCCCACAGGGGAGGTTATACAATGAGCAGTTCTTC
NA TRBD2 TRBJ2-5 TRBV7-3 CASSLGTTEETQYF TGTGCCAGCAGCCTCGGGACTACTGAAGAGACCCAGTACTTC
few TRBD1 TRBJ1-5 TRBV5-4 CASSPKAAGGVWQPQHF TGTGCCAGCAGCCCTAAAGCGGCAGGGGGTGTGTGGCAGCCCCAGCATTTT
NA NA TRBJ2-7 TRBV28 CASSFNAYEQYF TGTGCCAGCAGTTTCAATGCCTACGAGCAGTACTTC
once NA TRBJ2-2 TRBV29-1 CSVEGVLNEAGELFF TGCAGCGTTGAAGGGGTTTTAAATGAAGCCGGGGAGCTGTTTTTT
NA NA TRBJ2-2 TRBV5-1 CASSPVETNTGELFF TGCGCCAGCAGCCCCGTTGAAACGAACACCGGGGAGCTGTTTTTT
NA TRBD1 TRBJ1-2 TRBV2 CASSEWYRGPYGYTF TGTGCCAGCAGTGAATGGTACAGGGGACCCTATGGCTACACCTTC
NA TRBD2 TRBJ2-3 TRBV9 CASSVATSGGSSTDTQYF TGTGCCAGCAGCGTAGCCACTAGCGGGGGGTCTAGCACAGATACGCAGTATTTT
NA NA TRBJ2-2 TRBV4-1 CASSVYSSNTGELFF TGCGCCAGCAGCGTATACAGCTCGAACACCGGGGAGCTGTTTTTT
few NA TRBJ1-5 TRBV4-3 CASSQERVGSNNQPQHF TGCGCCAGCAGCCAAGAAAGGGTAGGCAGTAATAATCAGCCCCAGCATTTT
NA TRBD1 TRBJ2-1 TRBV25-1 CASSNRGLQYNEQFF TGTGCCAGCAGTAACAGGGGGCTACAATACAATGAGCAGTTCTTC
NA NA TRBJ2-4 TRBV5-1 CASSLAGAAKNIQYF TGCGCCAGCAGCTTGGCCGGGGCAGCCAAAAACATTCAGTACTTC
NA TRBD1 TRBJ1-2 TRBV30 CAWSDRGPGGYTF TGTGCCTGGAGTGACAGGGGGCCTGGTGGCTACACCTTC
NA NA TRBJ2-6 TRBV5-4 CASSLPSGGSGANVLTF TGTGCCAGCAGCTTGCCCTCGGGCGGCTCTGGGGCCAACGTCCTGACTTTC
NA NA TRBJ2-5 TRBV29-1 CSVPGGEETQYF TGCAGCGTACCAGGGGGGGAAGAGACCCAGTACTTC
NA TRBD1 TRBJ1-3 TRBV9 CASSDRGSGNTIYF TGTGCCAGCAGCGACAGGGGATCTGGAAACACCATATATTTT
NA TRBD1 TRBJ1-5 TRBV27 CASSLTGVSPNQPQHF TGTGCCAGCAGTTTGACAGGGGTATCTCCTAATCAGCCCCAGCATTTT
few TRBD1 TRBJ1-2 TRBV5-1 CASSVDRDHYGYTF TGCGCCAGCAGCGTCGACAGGGATCATTATGGCTACACCTTC
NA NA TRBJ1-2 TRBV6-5 CASSSSSANYGYTF TGTGCCAGCAGTTCCTCATCGGCTAACTATGGCTACACCTTC
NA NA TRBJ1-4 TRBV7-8 CASSLGTVNEKLFF TGTGCCAGCAGCTTGGGGACGGTAAATGAAAAACTGTTTTTT
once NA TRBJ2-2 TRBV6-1 CASSDMKNTGELFF TGTGCCAGCAGTGACATGAAGAACACCGGGGAGCTGTTTTTT
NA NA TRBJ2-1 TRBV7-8 CASSSGHYYNEQFF TGTGCCAGCAGCTCGGGACACTACTACAATGAGCAGTTCTTC
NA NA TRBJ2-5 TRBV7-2 CASRPGAGETQYF TGTGCCAGCAGGCCGGGGGCCGGAGAGACCCAGTACTTC
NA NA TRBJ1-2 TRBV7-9 CASSLGSGYTF TGTGCCAGCAGCTTAGGGTCTGGCTACACCTTC
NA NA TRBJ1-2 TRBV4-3 CASSQGTERFGYTF TGCGCCAGCAGCCAAGGTACAGAAAGATTCGGCTACACCTTC
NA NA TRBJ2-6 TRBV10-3 CAINNRDLGANVLTF TGTGCCATCAACAACAGGGACCTAGGGGCCAACGTCCTGACTTTC
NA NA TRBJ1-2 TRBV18 CASSPLQRDRNYGYTF TGTGCCAGCTCACCGCTCCAGAGGGATCGGAACTATGGCTACACCTTC
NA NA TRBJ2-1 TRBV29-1 CSVEDWAWFYNEQFF TGCAGCGTTGAAGATTGGGCCTGGTTCTACAATGAGCAGTTCTTC
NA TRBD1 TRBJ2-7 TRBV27 CASRLGQSLPYEQYF TGTGCCAGCAGGCTGGGACAGTCTCTTCCTTACGAGCAGTACTTC
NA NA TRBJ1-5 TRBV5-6 CASSFKNDGQPQHF TGTGCCAGCAGCTTTAAGAACGATGGCCAGCCCCAGCATTTT
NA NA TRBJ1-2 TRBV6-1 CASSEADYTF TGTGCCAGCAGTGAAGCGGACTACACCTTC
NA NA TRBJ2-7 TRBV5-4 CASSLQGVHEQYF TGTGCCAGCAGCTTGCAAGGGGTCCACGAGCAGTACTTC
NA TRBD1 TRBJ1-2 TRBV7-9 CASSRAGGSYGYTF TGTGCCAGCAGCCGTGCAGGGGGGTCGTATGGCTACACCTTC
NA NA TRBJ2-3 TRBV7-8 CASSPMGDTQYF TGTGCCAGCAGCCCGATGGGCGATACGCAGTATTTT
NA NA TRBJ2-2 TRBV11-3 CASSLSLSGSTGELFF TGTGCCAGCAGCTTATCGTTGTCTGGAAGCACCGGGGAGCTGTTTTTT
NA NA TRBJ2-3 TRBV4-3 CASSQDGVKEDYTQYF TGCGCCAGCAGCCAAGATGGGGTCAAAGAAGACTATACGCAGTATTTT
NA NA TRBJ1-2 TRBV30 CAWSISNYGYTF TGTGCCTGGAGTATCTCTAACTATGGCTACACCTTC
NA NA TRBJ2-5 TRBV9 CASSPQDQETQYF TGTGCCAGCAGCCCCCAGGACCAAGAGACCCAGTACTTC
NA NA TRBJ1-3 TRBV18 CASSPGQISGNTIYF TGTGCCAGCTCGCCCGGACAGATCTCTGGAAACACCATATATTTT
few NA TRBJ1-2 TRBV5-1 CASSTKNGAGWGYTF TGCGCCAGCAGCACAAAAAATGGGGCAGGTTGGGGCTACACCTTC
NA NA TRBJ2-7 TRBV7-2 CASSLGGSIYEQYF TGTGCCAGCAGCTTGGGTGGGAGCATCTACGAGCAGTACTTC
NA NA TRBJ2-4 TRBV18 CASSVQGTKNIQYF TGTGCCAGCTCGGTACAGGGTACCAAAAACATTCAGTACTTC
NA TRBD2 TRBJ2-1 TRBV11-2 CASSFSSQTSGYNEQFF TGTGCCAGCAGCTTTAGTAGTCAAACTAGCGGGTACAATGAGCAGTTCTTC
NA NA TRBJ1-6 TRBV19 CASSISGYDSPLHF TGTGCCAGTAGTATCTCGGGGTATGATTCACCCCTCCACTTT